This T cell receptor beta chain emerged from a study of T cell repertoires in cytomegalovirus infection. TCRdb fed the reads into MiXCR, producing one record per CDR3 protein. In the table there are some 940,000 distinct CDR3 sequences, about a third of which are singletons. In the case of this clonotype: Its antigen is unknown.

After removal of 0 bases from V and 8 bases from J, the junction contained 6 bases not matched to a gene. The CDR3 extends over 14 amino acids. The V gene's germline CDR1 is SGHTA and CDR2 FQGTGA. General study points: What dominated the ex vivo response were HLA-C-restricted CMV-specific TCR beta clonotypes.

Sequenced material: cultured CD8+ T cells from PBMCs, taken from culture after CMV antigen stimulation. The chain joins TRBV7-3 to TRBJ1-1, with 7 bases that match TRBD1. The sequence came from a human donor in good health (CMV status not recorded). Some clones in this sample may be carry-over from other donors' samples. CDR3 amino acids: CASSLTGQALEAFF. For the CDR3, the DNA is TGTGCCAGCAGCTTAACCGGACAGGCTTTAGAAGCTTTCTTT.